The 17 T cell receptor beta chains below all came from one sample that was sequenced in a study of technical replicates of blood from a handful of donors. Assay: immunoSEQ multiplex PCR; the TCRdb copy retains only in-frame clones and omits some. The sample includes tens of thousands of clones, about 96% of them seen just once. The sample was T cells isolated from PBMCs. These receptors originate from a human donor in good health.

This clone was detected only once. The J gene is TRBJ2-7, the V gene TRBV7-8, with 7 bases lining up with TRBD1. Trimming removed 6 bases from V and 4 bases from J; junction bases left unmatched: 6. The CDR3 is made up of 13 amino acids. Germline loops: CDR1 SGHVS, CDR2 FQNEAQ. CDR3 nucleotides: TGTGCCAGCAGTCAAACGACAGGGTACGAGCAGTACTTC. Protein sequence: CASSQTTGYEQYF.

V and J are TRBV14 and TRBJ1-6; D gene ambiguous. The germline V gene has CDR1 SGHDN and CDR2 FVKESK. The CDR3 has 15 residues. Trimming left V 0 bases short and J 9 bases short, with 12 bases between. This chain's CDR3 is CASSQERGFGSPLHF. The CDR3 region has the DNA TGTGCCAGCAGCCAAGAACGGGGTTTTGGTTCACCCCTCCACTTT.

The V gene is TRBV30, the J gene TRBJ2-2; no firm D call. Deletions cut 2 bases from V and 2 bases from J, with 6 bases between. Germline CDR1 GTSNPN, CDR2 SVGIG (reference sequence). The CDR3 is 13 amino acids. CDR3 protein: CAWSNRNTGELFF. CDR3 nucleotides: TGTGCCTGGAGTAATCGTAACACCGGGGAGCTGTTTTTT.

The CDR3 bases are TGTGCCAGCAGATTGGGACAACCGAACACCGGGGAGCTGTTTTTT. This encodes CASRLGQPNTGELFF. V usage is TRBV11-2 and J usage is TRBJ2-2; TRBD1 might be the D (6 bases). The V end lost 6 bases, the J end lost 0 bases, and 11 bases lay between the germline ends. CDR3 length equals 15 residues. Per the germline V gene, CDR1 is SGHAT and CDR2 is FQNNGV.

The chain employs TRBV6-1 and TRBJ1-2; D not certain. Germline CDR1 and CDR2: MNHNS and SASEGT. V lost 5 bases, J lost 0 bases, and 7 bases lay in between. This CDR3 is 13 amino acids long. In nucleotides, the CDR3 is TGTGCCAGCAGTCCAGGATCTAACTATGGCTACACCTTC. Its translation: CASSPGSNYGYTF.

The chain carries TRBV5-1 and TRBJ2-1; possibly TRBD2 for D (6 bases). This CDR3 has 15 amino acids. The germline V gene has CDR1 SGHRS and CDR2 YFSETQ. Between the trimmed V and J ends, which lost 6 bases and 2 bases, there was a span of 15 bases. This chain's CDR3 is CASTTGTATYNEQFF. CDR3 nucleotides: TGCGCCAGCACCACCGGGACTGCAACCTACAATGAGCAGTTCTTC.

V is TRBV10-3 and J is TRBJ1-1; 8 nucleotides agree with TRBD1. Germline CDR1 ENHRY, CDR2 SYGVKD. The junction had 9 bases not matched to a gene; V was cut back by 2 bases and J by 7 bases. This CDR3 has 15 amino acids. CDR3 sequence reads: CAISEAATGDGEAFF. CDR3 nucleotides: TGTGCCATCAGTGAGGCCGCGACAGGGGATGGTGAAGCTTTCTTT.

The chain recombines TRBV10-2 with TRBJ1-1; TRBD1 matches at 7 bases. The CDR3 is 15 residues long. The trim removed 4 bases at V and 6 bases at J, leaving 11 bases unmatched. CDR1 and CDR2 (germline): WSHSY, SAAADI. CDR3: CASSGTGRRAAEAFF. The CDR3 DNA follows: TGCGCCAGCAGTGGGACAGGAAGGAGGGCCGCTGAAGCTTTCTTT.

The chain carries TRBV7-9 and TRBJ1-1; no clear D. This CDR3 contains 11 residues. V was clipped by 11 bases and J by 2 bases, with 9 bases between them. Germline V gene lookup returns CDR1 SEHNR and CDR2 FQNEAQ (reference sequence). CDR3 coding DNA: TGTGCCTATACACCTAACACTGAAGCTTTCTTT. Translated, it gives CAYTPNTEAFF. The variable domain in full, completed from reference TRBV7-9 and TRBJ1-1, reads DTGVSQNPRHKITKRGQNVTFRCDPISEHNRLYWYRQTLGQGPEFLTYFQNEAQLEKSRLLSDRFSAERPKGSFSTLEIQRTEQGDSAMYLCAYTPNTEAFFGQGTRLTVV.

The CDR3 nucleotides read TGCGCCAGCAGCCTTCGGGGCAGGGGTTTATACGAGCAGTACTTC. This codes for CASSLRGRGLYEQYF. The rearrangement uses TRBV5-1 and TRBJ2-7, with D perhaps TRBD1 (6 bases). V was cut by 4 bases and J by 4 bases, with 18 bases left in between. Germline CDR1 reads SGHRS; CDR2 reads YFSETQ. This CDR3 has 15 amino acids.

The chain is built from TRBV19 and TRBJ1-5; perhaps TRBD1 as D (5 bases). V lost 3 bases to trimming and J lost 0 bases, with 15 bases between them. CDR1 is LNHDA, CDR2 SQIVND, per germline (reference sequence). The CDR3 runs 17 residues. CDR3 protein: CASSIVRDSYSNQPQHF. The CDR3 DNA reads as TGTGCCAGTAGTATTGTCCGGGACTCCTATAGCAATCAGCCCCAGCATTTT.

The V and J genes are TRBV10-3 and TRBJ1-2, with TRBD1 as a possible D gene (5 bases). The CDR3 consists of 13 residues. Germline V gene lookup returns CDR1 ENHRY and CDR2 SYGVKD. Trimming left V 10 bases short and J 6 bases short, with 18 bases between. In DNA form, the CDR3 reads TGTGCCACCGAAGGAAAAGGGGAGGATGGCTACACCTTC. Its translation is CATEGKGEDGYTF.

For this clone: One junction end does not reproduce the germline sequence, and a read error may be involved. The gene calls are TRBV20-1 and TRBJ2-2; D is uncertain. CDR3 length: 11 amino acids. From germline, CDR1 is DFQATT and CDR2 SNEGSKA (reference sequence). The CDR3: CSASNIGELFF. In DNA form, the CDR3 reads TGCAGTGCCTCCAACATCGGGGAGCTGTTTTTT.

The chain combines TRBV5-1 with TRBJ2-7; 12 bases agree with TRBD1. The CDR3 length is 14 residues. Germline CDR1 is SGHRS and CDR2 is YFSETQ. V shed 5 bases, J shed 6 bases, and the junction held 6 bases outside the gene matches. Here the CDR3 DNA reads TGCGCCAGCAGTTCCGGGACAGGGGGCCCCGAGCAGTACTTC. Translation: CASSSGTGGPEQYF.

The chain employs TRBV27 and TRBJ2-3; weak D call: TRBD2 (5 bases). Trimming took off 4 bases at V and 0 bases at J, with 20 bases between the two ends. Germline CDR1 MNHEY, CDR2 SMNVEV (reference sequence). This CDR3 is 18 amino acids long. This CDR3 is CASSSSRFGGSSTDTQYF. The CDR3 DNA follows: TGTGCCAGCAGTTCCTCCCGTTTCGGCGGGTCTAGCACAGATACGCAGTATTTT.

In DNA, the CDR3 is TGTGCCAGCAGCGTAGAACTAGCAGCGAACAATGAGCAGTTCTTC. Its translation is CASSVELAANNEQFF. The chain is built from TRBV9 and TRBJ2-1, with D maybe TRBD2 (6 bases). The CDR3 has 15 residues. The germline V gene has CDR1 SGDLS and CDR2 YYNGEE. V lost 0 bases, J lost 5 bases, and 12 bases lay in between.

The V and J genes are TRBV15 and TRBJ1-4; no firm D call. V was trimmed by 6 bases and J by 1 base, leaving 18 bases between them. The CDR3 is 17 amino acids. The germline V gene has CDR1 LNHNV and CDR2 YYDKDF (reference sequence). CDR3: CATSPGKGSGTNEKLFF. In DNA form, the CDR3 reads TGTGCCACCAGTCCGGGTAAAGGGAGCGGAACTAATGAAAAACTGTTTTTT. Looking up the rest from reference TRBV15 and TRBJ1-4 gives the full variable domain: DAMVIQNPRYQVTQFGKPVTLSCSQTLNHNVMYWYQQKSSQAPKLLFHYYDKDFNNEADTPDNFQSRRPNTSFCFLDIRSPGLGDTAMYLCATSPGKGSGTNEKLFFGSGTQLSVL.